Sequencing of this T cell receptor beta chain was carried out in a study of cytomegalovirus exposure and HLA in healthy donors. This PCR relied on a set of 60 Vbeta primers and 13 Jbeta primers. TCRdb's copy holds only in-frame clones and misses some; the assay was immunoSEQ multiplex PCR. Counted here are fewer than 200,000 clones, approximately 80% occurring once; the ten biggest clones make up 9.7%. Trimming pared 3 bases from V and 2 bases from J, leaving 13 bases between. The CDR3 has 15 amino acids. Germline CDR1 and CDR2: KGHSH and LQKENI. The source is a man younger than 35 in good health and CMV-seropositive. The rearrangement uses TRBV18 and TRBJ1-1, with D possibly matching TRBD1 (6 bases). Input material: PBMCs. DNA of the CDR3: TGTGCCAGCTCACCTGCGACAGGAGGAAACACTGAAGCTTTCTTT. Amino acids: CASSPATGGNTEAFF.